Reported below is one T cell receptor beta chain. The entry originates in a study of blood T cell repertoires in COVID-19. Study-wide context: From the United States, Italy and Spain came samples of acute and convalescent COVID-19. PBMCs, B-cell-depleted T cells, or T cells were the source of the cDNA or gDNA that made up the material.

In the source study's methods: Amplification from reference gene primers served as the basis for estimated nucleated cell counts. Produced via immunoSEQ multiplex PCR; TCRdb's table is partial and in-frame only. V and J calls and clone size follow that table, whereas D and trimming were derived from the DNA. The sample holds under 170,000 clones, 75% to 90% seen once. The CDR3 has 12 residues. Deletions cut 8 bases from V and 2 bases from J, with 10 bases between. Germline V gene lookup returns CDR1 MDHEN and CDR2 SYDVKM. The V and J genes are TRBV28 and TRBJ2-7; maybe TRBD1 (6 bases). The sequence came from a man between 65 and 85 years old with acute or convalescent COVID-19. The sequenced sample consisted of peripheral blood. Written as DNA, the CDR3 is TGTGCCAGCCACAGGGAAGCCTACGAGCAGTACTTC. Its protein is CASHREAYEQYF.